This T cell receptor (beta chain) is from a study of shared clonotypes between healthy human individuals. The germline V gene encodes CDR1 MDHEN and CDR2 SYDVKM. The V segment lost 6 bases and the J segment 4 bases; nucleotides outside the gene matches: 8. CDR3 length: 14 amino acids. Some clones are missing from TCRdb's copy, which holds only in-frame ones; the method was immunoSEQ multiplex PCR. The data show around 700,000 clones, with around four fifths seen just once and about 1.8% held by the top ten. The specimen sequenced was memory CD4+ T cells sorted from blood. Subset here: CD45RA-negative fraction. The clonotype originates from a woman aged 25 to 45 in good health. The chain has TRBV28 and TRBJ1-2, with TRBD1 identical over 7 bases. DNA for the CDR3: TGTGCCAGCAGCGACCCGGGACAGTCCTATGGCTACACCTTC. Residues: CASSDPGQSYGYTF.